This T cell receptor (beta chain) was identified in a study of T-cell memory formation after mild COVID-19. Across the study: For the most part, TCR clusters were specific to one donor.

The CDR3 has 17 amino acids. Germline V CDR1 and CDR2: MNHNY, SVGAGI (reference sequence). Trimming shortened V by 6 bases and J by 3 bases, and 23 bases separated the two germline ends. Study-wide results and limits: Chiefly within CM and EM were the contracting CD4+ clones; CD8+ ones were within EMRA.

Each CDR3 protein is one row after TCRdb ran MiXCR on the 5' RACE reads. This table has 150,000 to 200,000 distinct CDR3 sequences, 11% appearing once. With regard to this clonotype: Its antigen is not identified.

The sample comprised PBMCs or a T cell subset sorted from them (not recorded which). The sequence was collected from a man aged 18 to 29 who had mild COVID-19 (a few samples of this study predate the infection). Cell type and time point are not known. This rearrangement joins TRBV6-6 to TRBJ1-1; D possibly corresponds to TRBD1 (5 bases). The CDR3 nucleotides are TGTGCCAGCAGCCCCCGAAGGGCAGGGCGGTATGACACTGAAGCTTTCTTT. Translation gives CASSPRRAGRYDTEAFF.